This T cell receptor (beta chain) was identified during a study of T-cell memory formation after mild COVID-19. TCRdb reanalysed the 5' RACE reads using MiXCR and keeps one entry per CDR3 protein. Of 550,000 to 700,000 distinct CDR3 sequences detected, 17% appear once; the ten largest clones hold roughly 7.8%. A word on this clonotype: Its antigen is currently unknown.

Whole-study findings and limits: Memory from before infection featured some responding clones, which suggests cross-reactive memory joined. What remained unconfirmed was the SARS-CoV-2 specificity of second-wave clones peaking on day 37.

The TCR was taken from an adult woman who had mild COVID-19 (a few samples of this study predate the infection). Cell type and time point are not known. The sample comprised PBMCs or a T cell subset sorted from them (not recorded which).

This chain's CDR3 is CASSHTSGGPRDTQYF. The CDR3 nucleotides are TGCGCCAGCAGCCACACTAGCGGGGGGCCGAGAGATACGCAGTATTTT. J is TRBJ2-3 and V is TRBV5-1; TRBD2 aligns across 12 bases. Germline-derived CDR1 and CDR2 are SGHRS and YFSETQ. This CDR3 contains 16 residues. Trimming at V came to 4 bases and at J to 5 bases, leaving 8 bases not matched to a gene. Together with reference TRBV5-1 and TRBJ2-3, the CDR3 gives the full variable domain: KAGVTQTPRYLIKTRGQQVTLSCSPISGHRSVSWYQQTPGQGLQFLFEYFSETQRNKGNFPGRFSGRQFSNSRSEMNVSTLELGDSALYLCASSHTSGGPRDTQYFGPGTRLTVL.